This is a list of T cell receptor beta chains from one sample in a study of human T cells and chemical hapten exposure. From the RACE reads, TCRdb called clonotypes with MiXCR, one entry per CDR3 protein. The sample shows approximately 50,000 distinct CDR3 sequences, approximately 10% of them seen only once. Sample: whole blood, taken in connection with sensitization to the hapten diphenylcyclopropenone (DPC). All receptors come from a woman in her forties with alopecia areata. Some clones in this sample may be carry-over from other donors' samples. CDR3s include the opening cysteine and the closing phenylalanine or tryptophan. The order of the fields is V gene, D gene, clone size, J gene, CDR3 DNA, CDR3 protein. D genes are given only for firm matches. Some rows have no size entry. The others give once, few or many, or a class for an expanded clone.

TRBV7-9	-	few	TRBJ2-7	TGTGCCAGCAGCCAAGGGGATGCGGCGCAGTACTTC	CASSQGDAAQYF
TRBV6-2/TRBV6-3	-	-	TRBJ2-5	TGTGCCAGCAGAACCTCGCGGGGCAACCAAGAGACCCAGTACTTC	CASRTSRGNQETQYF
TRBV7-9	-	many	TRBJ2-1	TGTGCCAGCAGGACAGGTACCTACAATGAGCAGTTCTTC	CASRTGTYNEQFF
TRBV9	TRBD2	few	TRBJ2-3	TGTGCCAGCAGTGTCTCGTTGTTGAGCGGGGGGGCCGGGTACCCAGATACGCAGTATTTT	CASSVSLLSGGAGYPDTQYF
TRBV11-3	TRBD1	many	TRBJ2-2	TGTGCCAGCAGCCCCCGACAGGGGGCTACCGGGGAGCTGTTTTTT	CASSPRQGATGELFF
TRBV30	-	few	TRBJ1-5	TGTGCCTGGAGTTTAGGGGGTGGTCAGCCCCAGCATTTT	CAWSLGGGQPQHF
TRBV27	TRBD1	-	TRBJ1-1	TGTGCCAGCAGGCCTTCAGGGGGAATGACTGAAGCTTTCTTT	CASRPSGGMTEAFF
TRBV11-3	-	-	TRBJ2-2	TGTGCCAGCAGCTTAGATGTCGGGGGAAACACCGGGGAGCTGTTTTTT	CASSLDVGGNTGELFF
TRBV6-2/TRBV6-3	-	-	TRBJ2-6	TGTGCCAGCAGTATGCCCTCCTCTGGGGCCAACGTCCTGACTTTC	CASSMPSSGANVLTF
TRBV12-3/TRBV12-4	TRBD1	many	TRBJ2-1	TGTGCCAGCAGTCCACAGGGGTACAATGAGCAGTTCTTC	CASSPQGYNEQFF
TRBV19	-	-	TRBJ2-7	TGTGCCAGTAGGAACAGGTTTAGCTCCTACGAGCAGTACTTC	CASRNRFSSYEQYF
TRBV28	TRBD1	few	TRBJ2-4	TGTGCCAGCAGTTCTCCCGGGACAGGGTGGAACATTCAGTACTTC	CASSSPGTGWNIQYF
TRBV11-3	TRBD2	few	TRBJ2-1	TGTGCCAGCAGCCTGGGAGGGACTAGCGGGAGGCGTAATGAGCAGTTCTTC	CASSLGGTSGRRNEQFF
TRBV18	-	few	TRBJ1-5	TGTGCCAGCTCACCGGCTCACAATCAGCCCCAGCATTTT	CASSPAHNQPQHF
TRBV19	-	few	TRBJ2-3	TGTGCCAGTAGTACGCTGGAGGGAGATACGCAGTATTTT	CASSTLEGDTQYF
TRBV7-8	-	few	TRBJ2-1	TGTGCCAGCAGCCTCTTTGAGCGGGACAGCTCCTACAATGAGCAGTTCTTC	CASSLFERDSSYNEQFF
TRBV6-5	-	few	TRBJ2-7	TGTGCCAGCCAGGGAGCCTACGAGCAGTACTTC	CASQGAYEQYF
TRBV28	-	many	TRBJ2-7	TGTGCCAGCAGTCTAGAGCAGATGAGGCAGTACTTC	CASSLEQMRQYF
TRBV20-1	TRBD2	-	TRBJ2-3	TGCAGTGCTAGAGCCCGACTAGCGGGAGCCCTCCCAGATACGCAGTATTTT	CSARARLAGALPDTQYF
TRBV30	-	-	TRBJ2-2	TGTGCCTGGAGCTTAGGACAGACGAACACCGGGGAGCTGTTTTTT	CAWSLGQTNTGELFF
TRBV5-6	-	-	TRBJ1-1	TGTGCCAGCAGGGGGGGACGGACGAACACTGAAGCTTTCTTT	CASRGGRTNTEAFF
TRBV29-1	-	many	TRBJ2-1	TGCAGCGTTACACTCTTCGGAGACAATGAGCAGTTCTTC	CSVTLFGDNEQFF
TRBV10-2	-	-	TRBJ2-2	TGCGCCAGCAGTGAAATGTTCCTATGGGGGACCGGGGAGCTGTTTTTT	CASSEMFLWGTGELFF
TRBV4-2	-	-	TRBJ2-5	TGTGCCAGCAGCCAATCTCTCCGAGGGACCCAGTACTTC	CASSQSLRGTQYF
TRBV19	-	few	TRBJ1-5	TGTGCCAGTACCCTCGGCAATCAGCCCCAGCATTTT	CASTLGNQPQHF
TRBV18	-	few	TRBJ2-7	TGTGCCAGCTCACCCCGCCGGGACGGCTACGAGCAGTACTTC	CASSPRRDGYEQYF
TRBV12-3/TRBV12-4	TRBD1	few	TRBJ2-1	TGTGCCAGCAGTTTTGAGGACAGGGTCTACAATGAGCAGTTCTTC	CASSFEDRVYNEQFF
TRBV5-1	TRBD1	-	TRBJ2-6	TGCGCCAGCAGGGCCGGGACAGGGGGCGCTGGGGCCAACGTCCTGACTTTC	CASRAGTGGAGANVLTF
TRBV6-6	-	-	TRBJ1-1	TGTGCCAGCAGTACCCGGGGAGGGTTCATGAACACTGAAGCTTTCTTT	CASSTRGGFMNTEAFF
TRBV7-9	-	few	TRBJ1-5	TGTGCCAGCAGCCGTTCTATAAATCAGCCCCAGCATTTT	CASSRSINQPQHF
TRBV7-9	TRBD2	-	TRBJ2-7	TGTGCCAGCAGCTCCTCCAGGACTAGTCTGTCGGAGCAGTACTTC	CASSSSRTSLSEQYF
TRBV28	-	-	TRBJ2-7	TGTGCCAGCAGTCCTCCCTATTACTACGAGCAGTACTTC	CASSPPYYYEQYF
TRBV11-2	-	many	TRBJ1-1	TGTGCCAGCAGCAGCGACAGGAACACTGAAGCTTTCTTT	CASSSDRNTEAFF
TRBV20-1	TRBD2	many	TRBJ2-7	TGCAGTGCCGGTTCGACTAGCGGGGGCTACGAGCAGTACTTC	CSAGSTSGGYEQYF
TRBV9	TRBD2	-	TRBJ2-1	TGTGCCAGCAGCGTAGGACGGACGGGAGGGTACAATGAGCAGTTCTTC	CASSVGRTGGYNEQFF
TRBV10-3	TRBD1	many	TRBJ2-2	TGTGCCATCTCACAGGGGACGAACACCGGGGAGCTGTTTTTT	CAISQGTNTGELFF
TRBV3-1	TRBD2	-	TRBJ2-1	TGTGCCAGCAGCCAAGATCCTAGCGGGAGGGCCAGTGAGCAGTTCTTC	CASSQDPSGRASEQFF
TRBV12-3/TRBV12-4	-	many	TRBJ1-3	TGTGCCAGCAGTTTAAAGGGGCAGGGAACAGGAAACACCATATATTTT	CASSLKGQGTGNTIYF
TRBV5-4	TRBD1	many	TRBJ1-4	TGTGCCAGCAGCACAGGACAGGGGGCAAGGAATAATGAAAAACTGTTTTTT	CASSTGQGARNNEKLFF
TRBV14	TRBD1	few	TRBJ2-1	TGTGCCAGCGGGACAGGAGGCATCGTCGCGTTCTTC	CASGTGGIVAFF